This T cell receptor (beta chain) comes out of a study of vaccination and CD4 T cells after COVID-19. The study's findings and limits: The authors identified 304 of 307 vaccine-specific clones in convalescent patients as spike mono-reactive.

This sample's treatment: approximately 9-day PBMC culture with coronavirus spike peptide pools or control peptides (ViraFEST assay). With the Oncomine TCR Beta short-read assay, DNA from cultured CD4+ T cells was sequenced. TCRdb re-called the PCR reads with MiXCR, one entry per CDR3 protein. The sample lists more than 6,500 distinct CDR3 sequences, about three quarters occurring once. V shed 2 bases and J shed 1 base, with 2 bases lying between them. Germline CDR1 DFQATT, CDR2 SNEGSKA (reference sequence). The CDR3 covers 11 residues. In the case of this clonotype: Antigen: not known.

The chain is built from TRBV20-1 and TRBJ1-1; D ambiguous. This sequence originates from a human donor who had recovered from COVID-19. Specimen: CD4+ T cells from blood, cultured in vitro. CDR3 nucleotide sequence: TGCAGTGCTAGACAGAACACTGAAGCTTTCTTT. This gives the protein CSARQNTEAFF.